The 7 T cell receptor beta chains in this list originate from one sample, sequenced in a study of blood T cell repertoires in COVID-19. TCRdb keeps only in-frame clones here, not all; method: immunoSEQ multiplex PCR. This table has about 180,000 clones, about nine tenths appearing once. The source material was peripheral blood. The receptors stem from a man aged 18 to 30 who had recovered from COVID-19.

The chain links TRBV24-1 to TRBJ1-5; maybe TRBD1 (5 bases). CDR1 KGHDR and CDR2 SFDVKD come from the germline V gene. The V end was cut by 10 bases, the J end by 2 bases, with 11 bases between. CDR3 length: 13 residues. The CDR3 region has the DNA TGTGCCACAAGCAGGGATGGCAATCAGCCCCAGCATTTT. As protein: CATSRDGNQPQHF.

The rearrangement uses TRBV5-1 and TRBJ2-1, with TRBD2 matching over 7 bases. CDR3 length: 15 residues. Germline V lookup: CDR1 SGHRS, CDR2 YFSETQ. V shed 1 base and J 1 base; nucleotides not matched to a gene: 2. The CDR3 nucleotides read TGCGCCAGCAGCTTGAGCGGGACGTCCTACAATGAGCAGTTCTTC. This translates into CASSLSGTSYNEQFF.

This chain joins TRBV27 and TRBJ2-7, with D possibly being TRBD2 (5 bases). The germline CDR1 and CDR2 sequences are MNHEY and SMNVEV (reference sequence). The CDR3 runs to 14 residues. The germline V and J ends were trimmed by 1 base and 2 bases, with 9 bases remaining between them. The chain's CDR3 is CASSLLDSPYEQYF. The CDR3 nucleotides are TGTGCCAGCAGTTTATTGGACTCCCCCTACGAGCAGTACTTC.

This clone came up a few times. V is TRBV9 and J is TRBJ1-1; D is uncertain. CDR3 length: 15 residues. CDR1 SGDLS and CDR2 YYNGEE come from the germline V gene. V was clipped by 7 bases and J by 1 base, with 17 bases between them. In DNA, the CDR3 is TGTGCCAGCCAACCCGCGGGTCTCGGGAACACTGAAGCTTTCTTT. It specifies CASQPAGLGNTEAFF.

The chain combines TRBV30 with TRBJ2-1, with 7 positions matching TRBD2. This CDR3 comprises 13 residues. Trimming cost V 0 bases and J 11 bases; bases outside gene matches: 7. The germline CDR1 and CDR2 sequences are GTSNPN and SVGIG (reference sequence). The CDR3 DNA is TGTGCCTGGAGTGTAGTGGAAGCGGGGCAGCAGTTCTTC. Translating it yields CAWSVVEAGQQFF.

This chain links TRBV24-1 with TRBJ2-1, with 11 nucleotides matching TRBD2. V dropped 4 bases and J dropped 12; count of bases not matched to a gene: 13. CDR3 length: 16 residues. CDR1 KGHDR and CDR2 SFDVKD come from the germline V gene. In DNA form, the CDR3 reads TGTGCCACCAGTGACAGAGGGACTAGCGGCATGGGTGGGCAGTTCTTC. Its protein product is CATSDRGTSGMGGQFF.

This chain links TRBV6-5 with TRBJ1-3; 7 bases align to TRBD1. Trimming took 5 bases from V and 2 from J; bases not matched to a gene: 6. There are 15 residues in the CDR3. CDR1 and CDR2 from the germline V gene are MNHEY and SVGAGI. As DNA, the CDR3 is TGTGCCAGCAGTCTGACAGGGCCAGCTGGAAACACCATATATTTT. Amino acids: CASSLTGPAGNTIYF.